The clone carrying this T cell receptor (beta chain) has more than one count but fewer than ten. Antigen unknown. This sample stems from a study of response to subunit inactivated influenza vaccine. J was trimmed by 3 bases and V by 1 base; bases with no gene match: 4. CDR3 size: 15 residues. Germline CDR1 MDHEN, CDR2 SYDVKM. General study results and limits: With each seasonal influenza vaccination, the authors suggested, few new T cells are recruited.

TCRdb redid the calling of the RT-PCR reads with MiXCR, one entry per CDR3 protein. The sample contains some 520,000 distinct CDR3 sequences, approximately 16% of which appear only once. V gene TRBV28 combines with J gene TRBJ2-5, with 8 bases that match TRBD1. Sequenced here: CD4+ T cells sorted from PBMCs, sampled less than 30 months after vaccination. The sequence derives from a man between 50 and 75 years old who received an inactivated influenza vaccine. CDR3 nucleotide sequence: TGTGCCAGCAGTTTATCCAGGGGGCGAAAAGAGACCCAGTACTTC. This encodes CASSLSRGRKETQYF. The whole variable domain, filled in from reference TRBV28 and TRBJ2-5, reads DVKVTQSSRYLVKRTGEKVFLECVQDMDHENMFWYRQDPGLGLRLIYFSYDVKMKEKGDIPEGYSVSREKKERFSLILESASTNQTSMYLCASSLSRGRKETQYFGPGTRLLVL.